Below are 19 T cell receptor beta chains sequenced from a single sample in a study of early T cells in non-severe SARS-CoV-2 infection. In TCRdb, the 5' RACE reads were re-called with MiXCR into one record per CDR3 protein. The data show almost 85,000 distinct CDR3 sequences, with about 12% seen just once and less than 3% held by the top ten. The sequencing input was whole blood. The receptors shown here come from an adult who was a healthcare worker with PCR-confirmed SARS-CoV-2 infection or an uninfected control (not recorded which).

The V call is TRBV6-6, the J call TRBJ1-1; D is undetermined. This CDR3 region has 11 residues. V was cut by 8 bases and J by 8 bases, with 12 bases left in between. Germline assignment: CDR1 MNHNY and CDR2 SVGAGI (reference sequence). CDR3 DNA sequence: TGTGCCAGCCGGGGAGATTTCGAAGCTTTCTTT. This gives the protein CASRGDFEAFF.

The chain couples TRBV3-1 to TRBJ2-2; D not resolved. The CDR3 runs to 12 residues. Germline lookup yields CDR1 LGHDT and CDR2 YNNKEL (reference sequence). The germline V and J ends were trimmed by 8 bases and 7 bases, with 11 bases remaining between them. This CDR3 reads CASRRVVGELFF. The DNA for the CDR3 is TGTGCCAGCCGACGGGTAGTCGGGGAGCTGTTTTTT.

This clonotype was recorded many times. This rearrangement joins TRBV10-3 to TRBJ2-7; D not certain. Between the trimmed V and J ends, which lost 7 bases and 0 bases, there was a span of 4 bases. The germline CDR1 and CDR2 sequences are ENHRY and SYGVKD. The CDR3 extends over 11 amino acids. The CDR3 loop is CAIMASYEQYF. The DNA for the CDR3 is TGTGCCATCATGGCCTCCTACGAGCAGTACTTC.

This clonotype has ten or more counts. The rearrangement uses TRBV19 and TRBJ1-5; possibly TRBD1 for D (5 bases). The CDR3 has 14 residues. Per the germline V gene, CDR1 is LNHDA and CDR2 is SQIVND (reference sequence). The V and J ends lost 6 bases and 0 bases respectively, with 9 bases between them. The CDR3, as DNA: TGTGCCAGTAGCGCAGGGTTTAGCAATCAGCCCCAGCATTTT. Translating it yields CASSAGFSNQPQHF.

This clonotype was found many times. The V gene is TRBV11-3, the J gene TRBJ1-1, with D maybe TRBD1 (6 bases). V lost 1 base to trimming and J lost 5 bases, with 14 bases between them. This CDR3 is 15 amino acids long. Germline V gene lookup returns CDR1 SGHNT and CDR2 YENEEA. CDR3 nucleotide sequence: TGTGCCAGCAGCTTAGCAGTGGGGGGCAAGACTGAAGCTTTCTTT. It codes for CASSLAVGGKTEAFF.

This clonotype has more than one count but fewer than ten. The junction shows a germline mismatch at one end, possibly a read error. The rearrangement joins TRBV7-7 to TRBJ2-2; D may be TRBD2 (5 bases). Germline assignment: CDR1 SSHAT and CDR2 FNYEAQ (reference sequence). This CDR3 region has 14 residues. CDR3 DNA: TGTGCTAGCAGCTTAGCTGGTAGCGTCGGGGAGCTGTTTTTT. This encodes CASSLAGSVGELFF.

As DNA, the CDR3 is TGCGCCAGCAGCCGCCAGGACAGGGGCGGGGATGAGCAGTTCTTC. Its translation is CASSRQDRGGDEQFF. This chain uses TRBV5-1 with TRBJ2-1; 9 bases fit TRBD1. V lost 4 bases, J lost 8 bases, and 10 bases stayed unmatched. The CDR3 has 15 residues. The germline gives CDR1 SGHRS, CDR2 YFSETQ.

The genes are TRBV6-1 and TRBJ2-3; the D gene is possibly TRBD1 (5 bases). CDR1 MNHNS and CDR2 SASEGT come from the germline V gene. This CDR3 comprises 14 residues. Trimming took off 6 bases at V and 6 bases at J, with 16 bases between the two ends. CDR3 loop: CASRPITKGDTQYF. CDR3 bases: TGTGCCAGCAGACCCATCACGAAGGGGGATACGCAGTATTTT.

This clonotype has a count of ten or more. The chain employs TRBV19 and TRBJ1-3; D not resolved. Germline loops: CDR1 LNHDA, CDR2 SQIVND (reference sequence). This CDR3 has 15 amino acids. V gave up 9 bases and J gave up 1 base, with 16 bases separating them. This chain's CDR3 is CASAEGVESGNTIYF. The CDR3 bases are TGTGCCAGCGCGGAGGGAGTCGAGTCTGGAAACACCATATATTTT.

This clonotype has at least ten counts. The chain recombines TRBV4-1 with TRBJ1-5; D might be TRBD1 (6 bases). Between the trimmed V and J ends, which lost 1 base and 2 bases, there was a span of 12 bases. Germline V gene sequence: CDR1 MGHRA, CDR2 YSYEKL. CDR3 length: 16 residues. The CDR3 nucleotides are TGCGCCAGCAGCCAAGGAACAGGGAATGGCAATCAGCCCCAGCATTTT. The encoded protein is CASSQGTGNGNQPQHF.

This clonotype was observed many times. The V gene is TRBV13, the J gene TRBJ2-1; D may be TRBD2 (5 bases). Germline V gives CDR1 PRHDT, CDR2 FYEKMQ (reference sequence). Trimming took off 2 bases at V and 7 bases at J, with 15 bases between the two ends. The CDR3 runs 15 residues. CDR3 sequence (DNA): TGTGCCAGCAGCTTAAACTCGCTAGCCGCTAATGAGCAGTTCTTC. Translating it yields CASSLNSLAANEQFF.

This clonotype was counted between two and nine times. This chain connects TRBV7-8 to TRBJ2-7; TRBD2 is a possible D gene (6 bases). The CDR3 is 13 residues long. V was pared by 3 bases and J by 6 bases, with 12 bases between. The germline CDR1 and CDR2 sequences are SGHVS and FQNEAQ. CDR3 amino acids: CASSFGGGGEQYF. The CDR3, as DNA: TGTGCCAGCAGCTTTGGGGGAGGCGGCGAGCAGTACTTC.

The chain couples TRBV5-1 to TRBJ2-1, with a weak D call TRBD2 (6 bases). CDR1 and CDR2 from the germline V gene are SGHRS and YFSETQ. Trimming removed 4 bases at V and 8 bases at J, with 19 bases between. This CDR3 region has 15 residues. CDR3 protein: CASSNNRLGAYEQFF. As DNA, the CDR3 is TGCGCCAGCAGCAATAACCGACTAGGGGCCTATGAGCAGTTCTTC.

This clonotype was seen repeatedly, ten times or more. The rearrangement uses TRBV18 and TRBJ2-7; D unclear. The V and J ends lost 3 bases and 0 bases respectively, with 9 bases between them. Germline V CDR1 and CDR2: KGHSH, LQKENI. This CDR3 comprises 14 residues. The CDR3 sequence is CASSPEGFSYEQYF. The DNA for the CDR3 is TGTGCCAGCTCACCTGAAGGATTCTCCTACGAGCAGTACTTC.

The chain carries TRBV10-3 and TRBJ1-5; D not certain. The V end lost 8 bases, the J end lost 7 bases, and 15 bases lay between the germline ends. Germline V gives CDR1 ENHRY, CDR2 SYGVKD. The CDR3 has 13 residues. CDR3 coding DNA: TGTGCCATCGCCTCCGGCTTGGGGCAGCCCCAGCATTTT. Amino acid sequence: CAIASGLGQPQHF.

The chain has TRBV9 and TRBJ2-7, with a possible D match to TRBD1 (6 bases). Trimming removed 4 bases from V and 5 bases from J, with 16 bases in between. The CDR3 contains 14 residues. Germline assignment: CDR1 SGDLS and CDR2 YYNGEE. CDR3 nucleotide sequence: TGTGCCAGCAGCTACAGGACAGCCGTCGACGAGCAGTACTTC. It codes for CASSYRTAVDEQYF.

Many counts were recorded for this clonotype. The chain's CDR3 is CASSLAGMGVQYF. DNA of the CDR3: TGTGCCAGCAGCTTAGCGGGCATGGGCGTGCAGTACTTC. The rearrangement uses TRBV7-9 and TRBJ2-7; D gene uncertain. Germline V gene lookup returns CDR1 SEHNR and CDR2 FQNEAQ (reference sequence). The length of the CDR3 is 13 residues. Trimming cost V 0 bases and J 9 bases, with 12 bases left between them.

This CDR3 reads CASSSTNLYGYTF. CDR3 in DNA: TGTGCCAGCAGTTCGACCAATTTGTATGGCTACACCTTC. The genes are TRBV27 and TRBJ1-2; D unclear. The germline V gene encodes CDR1 MNHEY and CDR2 SMNVEV (reference sequence). Trimming took 4 bases from V and 5 from J, leaving 11 bases between them. This CDR3 contains 13 residues.

There are a few counts of this clonotype. This chain links TRBV18 with TRBJ2-1, with a weak D call TRBD2 (6 bases). With 3 bases removed from V and 5 bases from J, the gap between germline ends came to 17 bases. Germline V gene data show CDR1 as KGHSH and CDR2 as LQKENI. The CDR3 sequence is 16 residues long. CDR3 bases: TGTGCCAGCTCACCTCTCCTCCGGAGGGAGGACAATGAGCAGTTCTTC. As protein: CASSPLLRREDNEQFF.